A selection of T cell receptor beta chains follows, all from one sample in a study of read filtering for tumor transcriptome and immune sequencing. TCRdb reprocessed the reads with MiXCR, giving one entry per CDR3 protein. The sample records tens of thousands of distinct CDR3 sequences, approximately 15% being singletons. The sample was a population of CD138-negative cells sorted from bone marrow. The receptors were sampled from a donor aged 40 or over with multiple myeloma. Both conserved end residues are part of each CDR3. D genes are given only for firm matches. Rows may omit the clone size; those that give it use once, few, many or a size class.

j_gene: TRBJ2-6; v_gene: TRBV7-8; abundance: many; d_gene: NA; CDR3aa: CASSPPRGLTSGANVLTF; CDR3nt: TGTGCCAGCAGCCCCCCCCGGGGATTAACCTCTGGGGCCAACGTCCTGACTTTC
j_gene: TRBJ2-5; v_gene: TRBV29-1; abundance: NA; d_gene: NA; CDR3aa: CSVGTEQGTQYF; CDR3nt: TGCAGCGTTGGGACAGAACAAGGGACCCAGTACTTC
j_gene: TRBJ1-1; v_gene: TRBV20-1; abundance: many; d_gene: NA; CDR3aa: CSARRGTWDTEAFF; CDR3nt: TGCAGTGCTAGAAGGGGAACTTGGGACACTGAAGCTTTCTTT
j_gene: TRBJ2-3; v_gene: TRBV12-3/TRBV12-4; abundance: many; d_gene: NA; CDR3aa: CASSLERSALQYF; CDR3nt: TGTGCCAGCAGTTTAGAAAGGTCCGCCCTGCAGTATTTT
j_gene: TRBJ2-5; v_gene: TRBV29-1; abundance: many; d_gene: TRBD1; CDR3aa: CSVEFAGTGRQETQYF; CDR3nt: TGCAGCGTTGAATTCGCCGGGACAGGGAGACAAGAGACCCAGTACTTC
j_gene: TRBJ2-1; v_gene: TRBV20-1; abundance: many; d_gene: NA; CDR3aa: CSPRVAEYNEQFF; CDR3nt: TGCAGTCCTAGAGTAGCAGAGTACAACGAGCAGTTCTTC
j_gene: TRBJ2-7; v_gene: TRBV28; abundance: many; d_gene: NA; CDR3aa: CASSPKGLLRGYEQYF; CDR3nt: TGTGCCAGCAGTCCCAAAGGACTACTCCGTGGGTACGAGCAGTACTTC
j_gene: TRBJ2-6; v_gene: TRBV19; abundance: many; d_gene: NA; CDR3aa: CASSPRGASGANVLTF; CDR3nt: TGTGCCAGTAGTCCCCGTGGAGCCTCTGGGGCCAACGTCCTGACTTTC
j_gene: TRBJ1-5; v_gene: TRBV2; abundance: many; d_gene: NA; CDR3aa: CASNKAGNLQPQHF; CDR3nt: TGTGCCAGCAATAAGGCAGGGAATCTTCAGCCCCAGCATTTT
j_gene: TRBJ2-1; v_gene: TRBV30; abundance: many; d_gene: NA; CDR3aa: CAAPRGQRTGF; CDR3nt: TGTGCCGCCCCCCGCGGACAGCGCACCGGCTTC
j_gene: TRBJ2-7; v_gene: TRBV6-5; abundance: many; d_gene: NA; CDR3aa: CASSEGLGGFYEQYF; CDR3nt: TGTGCCAGCAGTGAGGGGTTAGGAGGGTTCTACGAGCAGTACTTC
j_gene: TRBJ2-1; v_gene: TRBV3-1; abundance: many; d_gene: NA; CDR3aa: CASSQGRASYNEQFF; CDR3nt: TGTGCCAGCAGCCAAGGGAGGGCCTCCTACAATGAGCAGTTCTTC
j_gene: TRBJ2-1; v_gene: TRBV4-1; abundance: many; d_gene: TRBD2; CDR3aa: CASSQDTTGGRLSYNEQFF; CDR3nt: TGCGCCAGCAGCCAAGATACGACAGGCGGGAGGCTCTCCTACAATGAGCAGTTCTTC
j_gene: TRBJ1-4; v_gene: TRBV29-1; abundance: medium-sized; d_gene: TRBD1; CDR3aa: CSAAQGNEKLFF; CDR3nt: TGCAGCGCCGCACAGGGGAATGAAAAACTGTTTTTT
j_gene: TRBJ1-2; v_gene: TRBV6-5; abundance: many; d_gene: NA; CDR3aa: CASSYQRPTVTYGYTF; CDR3nt: TGTGCCAGCAGTTACCAACGTCCGACAGTTACCTATGGCTACACCTTC
j_gene: TRBJ2-1; v_gene: TRBV7-2; abundance: medium-sized; d_gene: NA; CDR3aa: CASSSSDEQFF; CDR3nt: TGTGCCAGCAGTTCATCCGATGAGCAGTTCTTC
j_gene: TRBJ2-5; v_gene: TRBV11-2; abundance: many; d_gene: TRBD2; CDR3aa: CASSPNGLAGQGSKETQYF; CDR3nt: TGTGCCAGCAGCCCAAACGGACTAGCGGGCCAAGGGTCAAAAGAGACCCAGTACTTC
j_gene: TRBJ1-4; v_gene: TRBV20-1; abundance: many; d_gene: TRBD1; CDR3aa: CSATDREGVPNEKLFF; CDR3nt: TGCAGTGCGACGGACAGGGAGGGTGTACCTAATGAAAAACTGTTTTTT
j_gene: TRBJ1-5; v_gene: TRBV3-1; abundance: many; d_gene: NA; CDR3aa: CASSQDLGQGRNQPQHF; CDR3nt: TGTGCCAGCAGCCAAGACCTGGGGCAGGGGCGCAATCAGCCCCAGCATTTT
j_gene: TRBJ2-1; v_gene: TRBV2; abundance: many; d_gene: NA; CDR3aa: CASSPWRDEQFF; CDR3nt: TGTGCCAGCAGTCCTTGGCGCGATGAGCAGTTCTTC
j_gene: TRBJ2-7; v_gene: TRBV28; abundance: many; d_gene: NA; CDR3aa: CASRWASLDEQYF; CDR3nt: TGTGCCAGCAGATGGGCGAGCCTTGACGAGCAGTACTTC
j_gene: TRBJ2-1; v_gene: TRBV18; abundance: many; d_gene: NA; CDR3aa: CASSPPTGRASYNEQFF; CDR3nt: TGTGCCAGCTCACCACCGACAGGCCGGGCCTCCTACAATGAGCAGTTCTTC
j_gene: TRBJ2-5; v_gene: TRBV29-1; abundance: many; d_gene: NA; CDR3aa: CSVPRAGQAETQYF; CDR3nt: TGCAGCGTCCCCCGGGCGGGGCAAGCGGAGACCCAGTACTTC
j_gene: TRBJ2-3; v_gene: TRBV20-1; abundance: many; d_gene: NA; CDR3aa: CSASTSTDTQYF; CDR3nt: TGCAGTGCAAGTACCAGCACAGATACGCAGTATTTT
j_gene: TRBJ2-1; v_gene: TRBV20-1; abundance: many; d_gene: NA; CDR3aa: CSASLGNGEQFF; CDR3nt: TGCAGTGCTAGTCTGGGGAATGGTGAGCAGTTCTTC
j_gene: TRBJ2-1; v_gene: TRBV3-1; abundance: many; d_gene: TRBD2; CDR3aa: CASSPTSGPYNEQFF; CDR3nt: TGTGCCAGCAGCCCGACTAGCGGGCCCTACAATGAGCAGTTCTTC
j_gene: TRBJ2-5; v_gene: TRBV29-1; abundance: many; d_gene: TRBD2; CDR3aa: CSVLGLAGGPETQYF; CDR3nt: TGCAGCGTTCTCGGACTAGCGGGAGGGCCGGAGACCCAGTACTTC
j_gene: TRBJ1-1; v_gene: TRBV12-3/TRBV12-4; abundance: many; d_gene: NA; CDR3aa: CASSLAGEGTEAFF; CDR3nt: TGTGCCAGCAGTTTAGCGGGGGAGGGCACTGAAGCTTTCTTT
j_gene: TRBJ1-1; v_gene: TRBV20-1; abundance: many; d_gene: NA; CDR3aa: CSANRDGNTEAFF; CDR3nt: TGCAGTGCAAACCGGGACGGAAACACTGAAGCTTTCTTT
j_gene: TRBJ2-7; v_gene: TRBV20-1; abundance: many; d_gene: NA; CDR3aa: CSATESTSYEQYF; CDR3nt: TGCAGTGCTACCGAGTCGACGTCGTACGAGCAGTACTTC